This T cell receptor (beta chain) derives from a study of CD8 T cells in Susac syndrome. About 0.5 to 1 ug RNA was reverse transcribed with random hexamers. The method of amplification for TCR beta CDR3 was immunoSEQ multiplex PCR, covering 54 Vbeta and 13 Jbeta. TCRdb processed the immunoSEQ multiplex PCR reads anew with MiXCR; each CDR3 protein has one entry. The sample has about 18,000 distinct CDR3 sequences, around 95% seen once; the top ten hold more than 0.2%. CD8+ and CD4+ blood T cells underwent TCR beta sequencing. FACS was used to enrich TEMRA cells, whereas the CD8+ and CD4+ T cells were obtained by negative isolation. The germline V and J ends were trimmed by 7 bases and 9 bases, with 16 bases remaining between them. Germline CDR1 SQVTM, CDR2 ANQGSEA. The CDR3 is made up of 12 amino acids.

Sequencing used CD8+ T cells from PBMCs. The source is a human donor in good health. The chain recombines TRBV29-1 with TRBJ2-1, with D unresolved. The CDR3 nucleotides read TGCAGCGCCAGAGGTCCCATGGGTGAGCAGTTCTTC. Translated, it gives CSARGPMGEQFF.